This passage covers 8 T cell receptor beta chains from one sample sequenced in a study of shared clonotypes between healthy human individuals. The table came from immunoSEQ multiplex PCR; TCRdb's copy has only in-frame clones and leaves some out. The sample consists of hundreds of thousands of clones, 70% to 80% of them appearing once. Sequencing used PBMCs. Every receptor here comes from a woman in her forties in good health. Some clones in this sample may be carry-over from other donors' samples.

The V and J genes are TRBV5-4 and TRBJ2-3; D may be TRBD1 (6 bases). This CDR3 has 15 residues. The V end lost 4 bases, the J end lost 10 bases, and 22 bases lay between the germline ends. CDR1 and CDR2 from the germline V gene are SGHNT and YYREEE (reference sequence). The CDR3 DNA is TGTGCCAGCAGCCCGTTGGGGGAAGGGGGATCGGCGCAGTATTTT. Protein: CASSPLGEGGSAQYF.

This clone was seen just once. The CDR3 coding sequence is TGTGCCAGCAGTCTGGGACAGGGGAGCTACGAGCAGTACTTC. Its translation: CASSLGQGSYEQYF. V usage is TRBV6-5 and J usage is TRBJ2-7; 10 bases map to TRBD1. This CDR3 comprises 14 residues. From germline, CDR1 is MNHEY and CDR2 SVGAGI. With 5 bases clipped from V and 3 bases from J, the junction kept 4 bases outside the gene matches.

This chain uses TRBV4-1 with TRBJ2-3; TRBD2 matches at 7 bases. J was trimmed by 4 bases and V by 1 base; bases with no gene match: 5. Germline CDR1 reads MGHRA; CDR2 reads YSYEKL. The CDR3 consists of 15 residues. The CDR3 reads CASSQVAGVADTQYF. CDR3 in DNA: TGCGCCAGCAGCCAAGTCGCGGGAGTGGCAGATACGCAGTATTTT.

The V call is TRBV10-3, the J call TRBJ2-5, with D maybe TRBD2 (5 bases). Trimming removed 2 bases at V and 2 bases at J, with 15 bases between. Germline-derived CDR1 and CDR2 are ENHRY and SYGVKD. This CDR3 contains 16 residues. CDR3 amino acids: CAISETGREYQETQYF. CDR3 bases: TGTGCCATCAGTGAGACCGGTCGGGAATATCAAGAGACCCAGTACTTC.

As regards this clone: A read error is possible here, since a much larger clone lies one base away. The V gene is TRBV4-2, the J gene TRBJ2-7; D possibly corresponds to TRBD2 (6 bases). The CDR3 sequence is 15 residues long. Germline-derived CDR1 and CDR2 are LGHNA and YNFKEQ. DNA for the CDR3: TGTGCCAGCAGCCAAGCCGGGACTGATTCCTACGAGCAGCACTTC. As protein: CASSQAGTDSYEQHF.

The chain combines TRBV28 with TRBJ1-3; 9 positions agree with TRBD1. V lost 4 bases to trimming and J lost 4 bases; unmatched junction nucleotides: 8. Germline-derived CDR1 and CDR2 are MDHEN and SYDVKM. The CDR3 is made up of 16 amino acids. This chain's CDR3 is CASSSSGTGSGNTIYF. The CDR3 DNA follows: TGTGCCAGCAGTTCCTCCGGGACAGGGAGCGGAAACACCATATATTTT.

This chain joins TRBV28 and TRBJ1-2, with TRBD1 identical over 8 bases. The CDR3 has 14 residues. From germline, CDR1 is MDHEN and CDR2 SYDVKM. The ends lost 6 bases at V and 8 bases at J; junction bases unmatched: 11. The CDR3 spells CASRVLQGASGYTF. The CDR3 DNA sequence: TGTGCCAGCAGGGTCCTCCAGGGGGCGTCGGGCTACACCTTC.

A note on this clone: This may stem from a read error, because a much larger clone lies one nucleotide away. This CDR3 is also generated by other DNA sequences in the sample. The genes are TRBV9 and TRBJ2-3; no clear D gene. Germline CDR1 is SGDLS and CDR2 is YYNGEE. The CDR3 is 14 residues long. Trimming shortened V by 1 base and J by 2 bases, and 8 bases separated the two germline ends. As DNA, the CDR3 is TGTGCCAGCAGCGTACGAGGAAACACAGATACGCAGTATTTT. It is translated as CASSVRGNTDTQYF.